This T cell receptor (beta chain) was sequenced during a study of shared clonotypes between healthy human individuals. General study findings and limits: Generation probabilities were higher for clonotypes shared across all four sorted-subset donors than for unshared ones.

A word on this clone: Antigen: not known. Other DNA sequences in this sample translate to the same CDR3.

Sequencing was performed with immunoSEQ multiplex PCR; in TCRdb, only in-frame clones are kept and a portion is missing. The sample carries 2 million to 2.5 million clones, 90% to 97% recorded once. This CDR3 is 14 amino acids long. V lost 3 bases, J lost 0 bases, and 2 bases stayed unmatched. Per germline, CDR1 SGHRS and CDR2 YFSETQ. The source material was naive CD4+ T cells sorted from blood. Specified subset: CD45RA+ positively selected. The chain is built from TRBV5-1 and TRBJ1-1, with TRBD1 identical over 7 bases. The TCR comes from a man younger than 30 in good health. The CDR3 spells CASSSGQMNTEAFF. CDR3 coding DNA: TGCGCCAGCAGCTCGGGACAGATGAACACTGAAGCTTTCTTT.